One TCR beta chain is described in this entry. Seattle participants joined during active infection and were tracked over time. The sample comes from a study of blood T cell repertoires in COVID-19. The wider study: Spain, Italy and the United States supplied samples that represented acute and convalescent COVID-19. From T cells, B-cell-depleted T cells, or PBMCs came the material, which was cDNA or gDNA.

Trimming cost V 4 bases and J 5 bases, with 12 bases left between them. This CDR3 has 14 residues. The germline V gene encodes CDR1 SGHRS and CDR2 YFSETQ. Per the original data handling: For nucleated cells, counts were estimated from reference gene primer amplification. Profiled with immunoSEQ multiplex PCR; TCRdb holds only in-frame clones, not every one. The V and J calls and the clone size are those of that table, but D and trimming were determined from the DNA. The table includes about 82,000 clones, roughly 80% detected once. The receptor comes from a man aged 55 to 69 with COVID-19, enrolled during active disease. The source material was peripheral blood. This chain connects TRBV5-1 to TRBJ1-4, with TRBD1 as a possible D gene (6 bases). The CDR3 DNA follows: TGCGCCAGCAGCGAAACAGGGTTCAATGAAAAACTGTTTTTT. This gives the protein CASSETGFNEKLFF. The whole variable domain, filled in from reference TRBV5-1 and TRBJ1-4, reads KAGVTQTPRYLIKTRGQQVTLSCSPISGHRSVSWYQQTPGQGLQFLFEYFSETQRNKGNFPGRFSGRQFSNSRSEMNVSTLELGDSALYLCASSETGFNEKLFFGSGTQLSVL.